The clone carrying this T cell receptor beta chain was counted only a few times. The germline V gene has CDR1 SGHNT and CDR2 YYREEE (reference sequence). The CDR3 totals 13 residues. Between the trimmed V and J ends, which lost 1 base and 2 bases, there was a span of 7 bases. The PCR had 60 Vbeta and 13 Jbeta primers. Profiled with immunoSEQ multiplex PCR; TCRdb holds only in-frame clones, not every one. Counted here are roughly 50,000 clones, around 82% occurring once; the ten biggest clones make up approximately 3%. The record originates from a study of cytomegalovirus exposure and HLA in healthy donors.

This chain links TRBV5-4 with TRBJ2-7, with TRBD2 as a possible D gene (5 bases). Sequencing used PBMCs. This TCR came from a woman younger than 30 in good health and CMV-seronegative. For the CDR3, the DNA is TGTGCCAGCAGCTTGATCGGGGCCTACGAGCAGTACTTC. It is translated as CASSLIGAYEQYF.